This T cell receptor beta chain was sequenced during a study of response to subunit inactivated influenza vaccine. Findings and limits, study-wide: Authors suggested that a seasonal influenza vaccination recruits few new T cells each time.

Trimming left V 4 bases short and J 5 bases short, with 12 bases between. Germline loops: CDR1 DFQATT, CDR2 SNEGSKA (reference sequence). This CDR3 has 13 amino acids. TCRdb re-called the RT-PCR reads with MiXCR, one entry per CDR3 protein. The top ten clones hold 10% to 15% of a sample with 450,000 to 600,000 distinct CDR3 sequences, under 9% of them seen once. Only a few counts were recorded for this clonotype. The target antigen is unknown. The sequences come from PBMCs from blood, collected less than 25 months after vaccination. This receptor was identified in a man in his fifties or sixties who received an inactivated influenza vaccine. The chain uses TRBV20-1 and TRBJ1-5; possible D gene TRBD1, 6 bases. The CDR3 coding sequence is TGCAGTGCTAAAAAGGGGGGGGATCAGCCCCAGCATTTT. This encodes CSAKKGGDQPQHF.